This entry describes one T cell receptor beta chain. Its antigen remains unidentified. Every donor contributed around 10 milliliters of peripheral blood by blood draw. Total RNA was extracted at no less than 6 micrograms per sample. The sample belongs to a study of blood T cells in healthy people across ages. On the study more broadly: Roughly one uniquely barcoded beta molecule per two T cells was captured. Findings and limits, study-wide: Samples with more naive T cells showed higher observed beta diversity.

It was with a sample-barcoded 5' primer and a J-beta primer mix that a second PCR of about 7 to 12 cycles was run. TCRdb called the 5' RACE reads again in MiXCR, with one record for every CDR3 protein. The repertoire holds fewer than 2 million distinct CDR3 sequences, roughly 43% seen once, with roughly 23% in the top ten. The CDR3 has 17 amino acids. The V and J ends lost 2 bases and 14 bases respectively, with 30 bases between them. CDR1 and CDR2 from the germline V gene are SGHKS and YYEKEE (reference sequence). The V call is TRBV5-5, the J call TRBJ2-3; D remains unclear. The TCR was taken from a human donor in good health. The sequenced sample consisted of blood. The CDR3 here is CASSFSSQVGRIHYWYF. The CDR3 DNA sequence: TGTGCCAGCAGCTTTAGTTCTCAAGTGGGCCGCATCCACTATTGGTATTTT.